This T cell receptor (beta chain) came from a study of blood T cell repertoires in COVID-19. Turning to the study itself: COVID-19 samples from acute and convalescent phases originated in the United States, Italy and Spain. PBMCs, B-cell-depleted T cells, or T cells provided the cDNA or gDNA that made up the material.

In this sample, this clone turned up a few times. Patients in Seattle were enrolled during active infection, then followed longitudinally. The V and J ends lost 5 bases and 3 bases respectively, with 10 bases between them. CDR1 and CDR2 (germline): LNHDA, SQIVND (reference sequence). The CDR3 runs 14 residues. In the original workflow: Reference gene primer amplification gave nucleated cell count estimates. Generated by immunoSEQ multiplex PCR, the TCRdb table keeps only in-frame clones and is missing some. V and J calls and clone size are as listed in that table; D and trimming were resolved from the DNA. The sample comprises roughly 150,000 clones, more than 85% of which are singletons, and roughly 2.4% rests with the top ten.

The genes are TRBV19 and TRBJ1-4; D might be TRBD1 (6 bases). This receptor was taken from a woman older than 75 with COVID-19, enrolled during active disease. Sequenced input: peripheral blood. The CDR3 DNA reads as TGTGCCAGTAGTGCAGGGGTCTCTAATGAAAAACTGTTTTTT. Amino acids: CASSAGVSNEKLFF.